This T cell receptor beta chain derives from a study of cytotoxic CD8 clonotypes in ibrutinib-treated CLL. Background on the study: Each sample contained, on average, around 250,000 productive templates and tens of thousands of productive rearrangements. Broader study findings: Public clonotypes, found uncommonly, either contracted or stayed stable on treatment. Upon ibrutinib response clonality rose, and upon progression it fell back toward baseline.

Only in-frame clones appear in the TCRdb table, and some are missing; sequencing was by immunoSEQ multiplex PCR. The table records about 45,000 clones, 60% to 70% of them present only once. PBMCs that had been cryopreserved were the source of 1.5 to 2 micrograms of genomic DNA for TCR beta libraries. Germline V gene data show CDR1 as MNHEY and CDR2 as SMNVEV (reference sequence). There are 15 residues in the CDR3. V shed 4 bases and J 9 bases; nucleotides not matched to a gene: 9. As for this clone: Its antigen is not identified.

This chain connects TRBV27 to TRBJ1-5, with 10 bases fitting TRBD1. The source of this sequence is a human donor with chronic lymphocytic leukemia. Sequencing used PBMCs, obtained after 24 months of ibrutinib treatment. The CDR3 protein is CASSSRGTGDTPQHF. The CDR3, as DNA: TGTGCCAGCAGTTCCCGCGGGACAGGGGATACGCCCCAGCATTTT.